This T cell receptor beta chain originates from a study of post-analysis software for immune sequencing data. General study findings and limits: Elevated frequency relative to controls characterized several TRBV segments in patients, TRBV5-6, TRBV5-1 and TRBV20-1 among them.

In this sample, this clonotype turned up a few times. Its antigen is still unknown. V lost 3 bases, J lost 1 base, and 7 bases lay in between. This CDR3 spans 13 amino acids. The germline V gene encodes CDR1 SNHLY and CDR2 FYNNEI. The authors incorporated unique molecular identifiers into the TCR beta cDNA libraries. From about 1 to 10 million T cells, about 500,000 cDNA molecules were obtained. Each CDR3 protein gets one entry after TCRdb re-called the PCR reads with MiXCR. This sample has some 890,000 distinct CDR3 sequences, with approximately 53% found just once. V gene TRBV2 combines with J gene TRBJ2-7; D not certain. Sequencing input: blood. The receptor's source is a girl under 18 with multiple sclerosis. This CDR3 reads CASSDQASYEQYF. The CDR3 DNA reads as TGTGCCAGCAGTGACCAGGCTTCCTACGAGCAGTACTTC.